Presented here are 27 T cell receptor beta chains from one specimen sequenced in a study of blood T cell repertoires in COVID-19. Data came from immunoSEQ multiplex PCR; TCRdb stores just in-frame clones and leaves some out. The table shows 150,000 to 200,000 clones, with roughly 84% occurring only once. Specimen: peripheral blood. The receptor source for this set is a woman of 80 years or more with acute or convalescent COVID-19.

The CDR3 coding sequence is TGTGCCTGGAGTGGGACAGGGACCGGGCCCGCAGCTTTCTTT. Protein product: CAWSGTGTGPAAFF. This chain connects TRBV30 to TRBJ1-1, with 8 bases matching TRBD1. This CDR3 has 14 amino acids. The J segment lost 10 bases and the V segment lost 1 base, leaving 11 bases of the junction unmatched. The germline gives CDR1 GTSNPN, CDR2 SVGIG (reference sequence).

The rearrangement links TRBV7-2 to TRBJ2-1; 7 positions agree with TRBD1. Unmatched junction bases numbered 5, after V lost 5 bases and J lost 4 bases. Germline V gives CDR1 SGHTA, CDR2 FQGNSA. The CDR3 sequence is 14 residues long. The DNA for the CDR3 is TGTGCCAGCAGCCCTAACAGGGGATACAATGAGCAGTTCTTC. Amino acids: CASSPNRGYNEQFF.

The genes are TRBV27 and TRBJ2-3, with 12 bases identical to TRBD2. The germline CDR1 and CDR2 sequences are MNHEY and SMNVEV (reference sequence). The CDR3 spans 16 residues. The V segment lost 5 bases and the J segment 4 bases; nucleotides outside the gene matches: 7. The CDR3 nucleotides are TGTGCCAGCAGTCCGTCGACTAGCGGGAGCGCAGATACGCAGTATTTT. Translated: CASSPSTSGSADTQYF.

This clone has only a few counts. V gene TRBV11-2 combines with J gene TRBJ1-2, with D hard to call. The V gene's germline CDR1 is SGHAT and CDR2 FQNNGV. The CDR3 runs to 12 residues. The ends were cut back, 5 bases at V and 5 bases at J, with 9 bases in the middle. The CDR3 spells CASSAPGYGYTF. In nucleotides, the CDR3 is TGTGCCAGCAGCGCTCCGGGTTATGGCTACACCTTC.

Here the CDR3 reads CASRDRQGISYEQYF. Here the CDR3 DNA reads TGTGCCAGCAGGGATCGACAGGGTATCTCCTACGAGCAGTACTTC. The V gene is TRBV6-5, the J gene TRBJ2-7, with 7 nucleotides matching TRBD1. The CDR3 consists of 15 residues. With V trimmed by 6 bases and J by 0 bases, 8 bases remained unmatched. Germline lookup yields CDR1 MNHEY and CDR2 SVGAGI.

In this sample, this clone turned up once. The rearrangement links TRBV5-4 to TRBJ2-5, with 7 bases lining up with TRBD1. V trimming: 2 bases; J trimming: 3 bases; junction bases outside the gene matches: 4. The CDR3 contains 14 residues. CDR1 and CDR2 (germline): SGHNT, YYREEE (reference sequence). The CDR3 region has the DNA TGTGCCAGCAGCTTACCGGGACAGAAAGAGACCCAGTACTTC. Translated: CASSLPGQKETQYF. Variable domain in full (rest from reference TRBV5-4 and TRBJ2-5): ETGVTQSPTHLIKTRGQQVTLRCSSQSGHNTVSWYQQALGQGPQFIFQYYREEENGRGNFPPRFSGLQFPNYSSELNVNALELDDSALYLCASSLPGQKETQYFGPGTRLLVL.

This clone has only a few counts. This chain links TRBV19 with TRBJ1-1; no clear D gene. Trimming stripped 1 base from V and 6 bases from J, with 12 bases between. Germline lookup yields CDR1 LNHDA and CDR2 SQIVND (reference sequence). This CDR3 spans 14 amino acids. The CDR3 DNA sequence: TGTGCCAGTAGTATAGGTCCGGGGATGGCTGAAGCTTTCTTT. Residues: CASSIGPGMAEAFF.

The V call is TRBV2, the J call TRBJ1-4; D perhaps matches TRBD1 (5 bases). The CDR3 is made up of 14 amino acids. Germline V gives CDR1 SNHLY, CDR2 FYNNEI. V dropped 2 bases and J dropped 5 bases, with 9 bases sitting between them. The CDR3 is CASSELTANEKLFF. In DNA form, the CDR3 reads TGTGCCAGCAGTGAATTGACAGCAAATGAAAAACTGTTTTTT.

The chain employs TRBV7-2 and TRBJ1-5, with 7 positions matching TRBD1. Germline CDR1 reads SGHTA; CDR2 reads FQGNSA. This CDR3 is 16 amino acids long. J lost 3 bases, V lost 1 base, and 6 bases had no gene match. CDR3 residues: CASSLGFRGTNQPQHF. CDR3 sequence (DNA): TGTGCCAGCAGCTTAGGCTTCAGGGGGACCAATCAGCCCCAGCATTTT.

This rearrangement joins TRBV14 to TRBJ2-5; the D gene is possibly TRBD1 (6 bases). V gave up 1 base and J gave up 7 bases, with 13 bases separating them. This CDR3 is built from 14 residues. Germline V CDR1 and CDR2: SGHDN, FVKESK. The CDR3: CASSQGGGRPTQYF. The CDR3 DNA reads TGTGCCAGCAGCCAAGGAGGGGGACGACCGACCCAGTACTTC.

The rearrangement joins TRBV15 to TRBJ2-7; no firm D call. This CDR3 comprises 12 residues. Trimming shortened V by 2 bases and J by 3 bases, and 5 bases separated the two germline ends. Per the germline V gene, CDR1 is LNHNV and CDR2 is YYDKDF (reference sequence). The CDR3 loop is CATSRPGYEQYF. The CDR3 nucleotides are TGTGCCACCAGCAGACCCGGCTACGAGCAGTACTTC.

The gene calls are TRBV29-1 and TRBJ2-6, with D maybe TRBD2 (5 bases). CDR1 and CDR2 from the germline V gene are SQVTM and ANQGSEA. The CDR3 totals 14 residues. Trimming pared 6 bases from V and 0 bases from J, leaving 9 bases between. The CDR3, as DNA: TGCAGCGTCTCGAGGGACTCTGGGGCCAACGTCCTGACTTTC. As protein: CSVSRDSGANVLTF.

The CDR3 sequence is CASSQVRPAGKNIQYF. CDR3 sequence (DNA): TGTGCCAGCAGCCAAGTACGCCCGGCAGGCAAAAACATTCAGTACTTC. This chain links TRBV3-1 (or the pseudogene TRBV3-2) with TRBJ2-4; D is unresolved. CDR1 is LGHDT and CDR2 is YNNKEL in the germline V gene (reference sequence). The CDR3 extends over 16 amino acids. V lost 1 base and J 3 bases, leaving 13 bases between the germline ends.

V usage is TRBV5-1 and J usage is TRBJ1-4; 9 bases map to TRBD1. Germline lookup yields CDR1 SGHRS and CDR2 YFSETQ. V shed 10 bases, J shed 5 bases, and the junction held 18 bases outside the gene matches. The CDR3 runs 17 residues. CDR3 amino acids: CASSAWGGQGVNEKLFF. For the CDR3, the DNA is TGCGCCTCCTCAGCTTGGGGGGGACAGGGTGTAAATGAAAAACTGTTTTTT.

The chain links TRBV2 to TRBJ2-1; 13 bases line up with TRBD2. CDR1 and CDR2 (germline): SNHLY, FYNNEI. CDR3 length: 17 residues. Germline trimming cut 4 bases from V and 4 bases from J; bases unmatched to any gene: 7. The CDR3 loop reads CASSVTSGGVGYNEQFF. CDR3 coding DNA: TGTGCCAGCAGTGTAACTAGCGGGGGGGTTGGGTACAATGAGCAGTTCTTC.

In nucleotides, the CDR3 is TGTGCCAGCAGCCCAGAGGGGGCAGCTGGAAACACCATATATTTT. This sequence encodes CASSPEGAAGNTIYF. The chain joins TRBV7-9 to TRBJ1-3, with 7 bases fitting TRBD1. CDR3 length equals 15 residues. V gave up 5 bases and J gave up 2 bases; unmatched junction bases: 6. From germline, CDR1 is SEHNR and CDR2 FQNEAQ (reference sequence).

This clone occurred once. V is TRBV11-2 and J is TRBJ1-1; 7 bases agree with TRBD1. The CDR3 spans 16 residues. Germline trimming cut 5 bases from V and 1 base from J; bases unmatched to any gene: 10. Germline V gives CDR1 SGHAT, CDR2 FQNNGV. CDR3 in DNA: TGTGCCAGCAGCCTAGGGACGGCAGGGGGGAACACTGAAGCTTTCTTT. Translation: CASSLGTAGGNTEAFF. Complete variable domain (other parts from reference TRBV11-2 and TRBJ1-1): EAGVAQSPRYKIIEKRQSVAFWCNPISGHATLYWYQQILGQGPKLLIQFQNNGVVDDSQLPKDRFSAERLKGVDSTLKIQPAKLEDSAVYLCASSLGTAGGNTEAFFGQGTRLTVV.

This clone was picked up one time. The gene calls are TRBV9 and TRBJ1-2; D might be TRBD1 (5 bases). Trimming shortened V by 1 base and J by 9 bases, and 16 bases separated the two germline ends. The CDR3 is 14 residues long. CDR1 is SGDLS, CDR2 YYNGEE, per germline. The CDR3 loop reads CASSVSADIGSYTF. Here the CDR3 DNA reads TGTGCCAGCAGCGTAAGCGCGGACATCGGAAGCTACACCTTC.

This clone was detected a few times. This rearrangement joins TRBV5-1 to TRBJ2-1; 9 bases agree with TRBD2. Losses at the gene ends were 0 bases for V and 7 bases for J; bases not matched to a gene: 8. Germline values: CDR1 SGHRS, CDR2 YFSETQ. CDR3 length: 16 residues. CDR3 protein: CASSLVAGGPGNEQFF. The DNA for the CDR3 is TGCGCCAGCAGCTTGGTGGCGGGAGGGCCGGGGAATGAGCAGTTCTTC.

This clone was seen once. The chain has TRBV7-8 and TRBJ1-2; possibly TRBD1 for D (6 bases). CDR3 length: 15 amino acids. V shed 1 base and J shed 4 bases, with 13 bases lying between them. CDR1 and CDR2 (germline): SGHVS, FQNEAQ. The CDR3 coding sequence is TGTGCCAGCAGCTTAGGGCAGGGGAGAGGCTATGGCTACACCTTC. Translating gives CASSLGQGRGYGYTF.

This chain connects TRBV5-1 to TRBJ2-7, with 8 bases fitting TRBD1. The CDR3 totals 14 residues. After removal of 4 bases from V and 2 bases from J, the junction contained 5 bases not matched to a gene. Germline CDR1 and CDR2: SGHRS and YFSETQ. The CDR3 is CASSHGQGAYEQYF. CDR3 nucleotide sequence: TGCGCCAGCAGCCACGGACAGGGCGCCTACGAGCAGTACTTC.

For this clone: The sample holds other DNA sequences that translate to the same CDR3. The genes are TRBV5-1 and TRBJ1-2, with 9 bases fitting TRBD1. The CDR3 covers 14 residues. V lost 4 bases, J lost 2 bases, and 3 bases stayed unmatched. Germline V lookup: CDR1 SGHRS, CDR2 YFSETQ. As DNA, the CDR3 is TGCGCCAGCAGCCCCGGACAGGGGAACTATGGCTACACCTTC. Translating it yields CASSPGQGNYGYTF.

V usage is TRBV19 and J usage is TRBJ2-4; 7 bases match TRBD2. CDR1 and CDR2 (germline): LNHDA, SQIVND (reference sequence). After removal of 5 bases from V and 13 bases from J, the junction contained 5 bases not matched to a gene. The CDR3 totals 11 residues. CDR3 residues: CASSSPGLQYF. CDR3 nucleotide sequence: TGTGCCAGTAGTTCTCCGGGACTACAGTACTTC.

In its sample, this clone was seen once. The chain uses TRBV19 and TRBJ1-2; possibly TRBD1 for D (6 bases). This CDR3 comprises 15 residues. V was cut by 6 bases and J by 4 bases, with 18 bases left in between. Germline V gives CDR1 LNHDA, CDR2 SQIVND (reference sequence). The CDR3 here is CASRPPTDSFYGYTF. The CDR3 DNA reads as TGTGCCAGTAGGCCTCCCACGGACAGTTTCTATGGCTACACCTTC.

This clone was detected once. This chain joins TRBV7-2 and TRBJ1-2; D gene ambiguous. CDR1 and CDR2 from the germline V gene are SGHTA and FQGNSA. The CDR3 is 13 amino acids. Deletions cut 4 bases from V and 5 bases from J, with 11 bases between. The CDR3 loop is CASSSDPGYGYTF. The CDR3 nucleotides are TGTGCCAGCAGCTCCGATCCCGGGTATGGCTACACCTTC.

In this sample, this clone turned up a few times. The chain links TRBV5-5 to TRBJ1-1; 7 nucleotides match TRBD1. Unmatched junction bases numbered 8, after V lost 6 bases and J lost 0 bases. Germline V gives CDR1 SGHKS, CDR2 YYEKEE (reference sequence). CDR3 length: 15 residues. The CDR3 DNA sequence: TGTGCCAGCACCAGGACAGGCCCCCTGAACACTGAAGCTTTCTTT. As protein: CASTRTGPLNTEAFF.

This rearrangement joins TRBV9 to TRBJ1-3; D is possibly TRBD1 (5 bases). Germline V gene data show CDR1 as SGDLS and CDR2 as YYNGEE. This CDR3 contains 14 residues. V was clipped by 4 bases and J by 0 bases, with 8 bases between them. CDR3 in DNA: TGTGCCAGCAGCCCAGGGTACTCTGGAAACACCATATATTTT. This translates into CASSPGYSGNTIYF.